These T cell receptor beta chains were read from a single sample in a study of blood T cell repertoires in COVID-19. Profiling relied on immunoSEQ multiplex PCR, and the TCRdb table lists in-frame clones only, not all of them. The data contain 190,000 or so clones, 65% to 90% of them singletons. The sequencing sample was made of PBMCs or T cells enriched from blood (not recorded which). Receptors originate from a man between 35 and 55 years old who had recovered from COVID-19. The CDR3 runs from the conserved cysteine through the conserved F or W. Fields, in order: V gene, J gene, CDR3 protein.

TRBV18,TRBJ1-4,CASSPQGGQTNEKLFF
TRBV9,TRBJ2-3,CASSVTGGFTDTQYF
TRBV4-2,TRBJ2-7,CASSNQGSIYEQYF
TRBV19,TRBJ1-1,CASNPQSTASPNTEAFF
TRBV12-3/TRBV12-4,TRBJ2-1,CASGDGRGNEQFF
TRBV25-1,TRBJ1-2,CASSEGRGRGYTF
TRBV30,TRBJ1-4,CAWAPSGEKLFF
TRBV11-2,TRBJ2-2,CASSLVTSGRASTGELFF
TRBV29-1,TRBJ1-1,CSVDEGRGTEAFF
TRBV11-1,TRBJ1-6,CASSLNRASYNSPLHF
TRBV28,TRBJ2-3,CASSSRALTDTQYF
TRBV25-1,TRBJ1-2,CASSGQGADTF
TRBV9,TRBJ2-5,CASSGGEQETQYF
TRBV19,TRBJ2-7,CASSSRYEQYF
TRBV27,TRBJ2-1,CASSLSVAGYNEQFF
TRBV13,TRBJ2-1,CASSPTREGSYNEQFF
TRBV25-1,TRBJ1-2,CASSEWGRIEGYTF
TRBV9,TRBJ2-3,CASSHGAVSTDTQYF
TRBV19,TRBJ2-3,CASSIGLAGVADTQYF
TRBV30,TRBJ1-1,CAWSYGRTEAFF
TRBV3-1/TRBV3-2,TRBJ2-2,CASSQGLPITSGANTGELFF
TRBV7-3,TRBJ2-1,CASTPPGIEQFF
TRBV2,TRBJ2-1,CASSLSGSSYNEQFF
TRBV11-2,TRBJ2-5,CASSLGTPRMPQYF
TRBV3-1/TRBV3-2,TRBJ2-7,CASSQGTGGYEQYF
TRBV6-2/TRBV6-3,TRBJ1-1,CASSYYLVVNTEAFF
TRBV29-1,TRBJ2-3,CSVEDMDYSSTDTQYF
TRBV3-1/TRBV3-2,TRBJ2-2,CASSLWTSGRAGGNTGELFF
TRBV7-9,TRBJ1-5,CASSRGTDNQPQHF
TRBV4-2,TRBJ1-2,CASSQDLTDLYGYTF
TRBV2,TRBJ1-2,CASSEMVSYGYTF
TRBV7-2,TRBJ2-1,CASSLWASLGNEQFF
TRBV24-1,TRBJ1-2,CATGSQGAYTF
TRBV11-2,TRBJ2-1,CASSYRVDSHNEQFF
TRBV29-1,TRBJ2-1,CSGLPGQGLNEQFF
TRBV19,TRBJ2-1,CASSTQAGGWDEQFF
TRBV27,TRBJ2-2,CASSLSQGSTGELFF
TRBV19,TRBJ1-5,CASSTTGSGNQPQHF
TRBV11-2,TRBJ1-2,CASTGQGGDGYTF
TRBV5-6,TRBJ1-1,CASSLEAGAEAFF
TRBV6-2/TRBV6-3,TRBJ1-2,CASSPTDSLNYGYTF
TRBV7-2,TRBJ2-7,CASSVFWGVSYEQYF
TRBV6-1,TRBJ1-2,CASSDTDYGYTF
TRBV6-5,TRBJ1-4,CASSARDRGEKLFF
TRBV19,TRBJ1-4,CASSSLETGWEKLFF
TRBV30,TRBJ2-2,CAWSKTGTAKGELFF
TRBV2,TRBJ1-2,CASSELKGDGYTF
TRBV5-6,TRBJ2-1,CASSLIGTGFYNEQFF
TRBV27,TRBJ1-6,CASSGGGSPLHF
TRBV11-2,TRBJ2-1,CASSGLRTYNEQFF
TRBV5-5,TRBJ1-2,CASTRPGQINYGYTF
TRBV4-3,TRBJ2-5,CASSQDTSRRETQYF
TRBV27,TRBJ2-1,CASSLSDSSSYNEQFF
TRBV6-5,TRBJ2-1,CASSYRASGRGYEQFF
TRBV7-9,TRBJ2-1,CASSLAASGTTGEQFF
TRBV5-6,TRBJ1-6,CASSLAVESSYNSPLHF
TRBV19,TRBJ1-2,CASSIWGQDLLEGNYGYTF
TRBV9,TRBJ1-2,CASSGGQVSYGYTF